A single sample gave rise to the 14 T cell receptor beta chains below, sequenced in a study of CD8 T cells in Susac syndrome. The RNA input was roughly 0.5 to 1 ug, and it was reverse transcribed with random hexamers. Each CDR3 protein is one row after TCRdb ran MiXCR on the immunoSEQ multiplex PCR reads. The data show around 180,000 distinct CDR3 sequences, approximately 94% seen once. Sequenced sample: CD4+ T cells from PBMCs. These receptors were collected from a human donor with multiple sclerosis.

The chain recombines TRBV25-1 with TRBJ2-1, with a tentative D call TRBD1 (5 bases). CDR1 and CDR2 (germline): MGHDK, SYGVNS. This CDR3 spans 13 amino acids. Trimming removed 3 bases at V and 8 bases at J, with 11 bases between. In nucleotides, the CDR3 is TGTGCCAGCAGTGACAGGGTTTTGGATGAGCAGTTCTTC. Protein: CASSDRVLDEQFF.

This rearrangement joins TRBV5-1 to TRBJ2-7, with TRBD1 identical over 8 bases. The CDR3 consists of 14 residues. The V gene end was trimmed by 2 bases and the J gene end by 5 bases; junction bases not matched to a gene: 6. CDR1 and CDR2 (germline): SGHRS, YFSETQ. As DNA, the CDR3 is TGCGCCAGCAGCTTAAGGACAGGGAAGGACGAGCAGTACTTC. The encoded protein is CASSLRTGKDEQYF.

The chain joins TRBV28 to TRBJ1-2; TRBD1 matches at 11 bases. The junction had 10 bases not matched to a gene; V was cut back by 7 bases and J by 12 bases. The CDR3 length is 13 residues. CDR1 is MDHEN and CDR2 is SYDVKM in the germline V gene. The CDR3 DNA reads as TGTGCCAGCACCTCGCGACGGACAGGGGGCAACACCTTC. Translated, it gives CASTSRRTGGNTF.

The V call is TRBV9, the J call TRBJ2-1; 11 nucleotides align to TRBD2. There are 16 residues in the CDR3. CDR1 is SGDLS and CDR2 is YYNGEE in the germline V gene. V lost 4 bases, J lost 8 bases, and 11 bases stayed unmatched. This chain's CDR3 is CASSPRIAGGRDEQFF. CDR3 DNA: TGTGCCAGCAGCCCCCGAATAGCGGGGGGGAGGGATGAGCAGTTCTTC. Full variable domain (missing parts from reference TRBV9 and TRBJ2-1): DSGVTQTPKHLITATGQRVTLRCSPRSGDLSVYWYQQSLDQGLQFLIQYYNGEERAKGNILERFSAQQFPDLHSELNLSSLELGDSALYFCASSPRIAGGRDEQFFGPGTRLTVL.

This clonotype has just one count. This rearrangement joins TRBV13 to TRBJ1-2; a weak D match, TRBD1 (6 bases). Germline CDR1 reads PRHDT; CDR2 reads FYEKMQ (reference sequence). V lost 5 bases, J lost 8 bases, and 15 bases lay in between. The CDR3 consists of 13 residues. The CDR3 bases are TGTGCCAGCAGCCTTAGGGGGGCGAAAGGCTACACCTTC. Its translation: CASSLRGAKGYTF.

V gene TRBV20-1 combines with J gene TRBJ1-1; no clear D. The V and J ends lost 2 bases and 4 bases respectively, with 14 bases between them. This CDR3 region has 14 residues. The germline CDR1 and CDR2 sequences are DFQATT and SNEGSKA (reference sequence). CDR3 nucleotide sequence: TGCAGTGCTAGATCCGGTGGGCAAAGCACTGAAGCTTTCTTT. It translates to CSARSGGQSTEAFF.

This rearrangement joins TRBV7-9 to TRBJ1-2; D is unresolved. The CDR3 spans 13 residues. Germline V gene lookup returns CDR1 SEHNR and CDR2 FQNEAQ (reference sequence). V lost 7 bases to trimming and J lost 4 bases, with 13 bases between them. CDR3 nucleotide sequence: TGTGCCAGCACCTCCTCTGCTGGCTATGGCTACACCTTC. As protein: CASTSSAGYGYTF.

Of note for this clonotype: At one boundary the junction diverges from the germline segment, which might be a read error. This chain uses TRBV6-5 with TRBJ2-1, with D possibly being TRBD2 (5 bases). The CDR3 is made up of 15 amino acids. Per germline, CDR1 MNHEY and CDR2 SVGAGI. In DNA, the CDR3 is TGTGCCAGCAGCCGGCCGGGAATCTCCAACAATGAGCAGTTCTTC. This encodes CASSRPGISNNEQFF.

The CDR3 protein is CASYARGRARGANVLTF. For the CDR3, the DNA is TGTGCCAGCTACGCCAGAGGTAGGGCGAGGGGGGCCAACGTCCTGACTTTC. The J gene is TRBJ2-6, the V gene TRBV2; D remains ambiguous. The CDR3 has 17 residues. Trimming stripped 8 bases from V and 4 bases from J, with 21 bases between. Germline V CDR1 and CDR2: SNHLY, FYNNEI. The variable domain in full, with the rest retrieved from reference TRBV2 and TRBJ2-6, is EPEVTQTPSHQVTQMGQEVILRCVPISNHLYFYWYRQILGQKVEFLVSFYNNEISEKSEIFDDQFSVERPDGSNFTLKIRSTKLEDSAMYFCASYARGRARGANVLTFGAGSRLTVL.

The chain's CDR3 is CASSPYRTVQETQYF. The CDR3 nucleotides are TGTGCCAGCTCACCGTATCGGACGGTACAAGAGACCCAGTACTTC. J is TRBJ2-5 and V is TRBV18; D is undetermined. This CDR3 has 15 residues. Germline V CDR1 and CDR2: KGHSH, LQKENI. Trimming stripped 3 bases from V and 2 bases from J, with 13 bases between.

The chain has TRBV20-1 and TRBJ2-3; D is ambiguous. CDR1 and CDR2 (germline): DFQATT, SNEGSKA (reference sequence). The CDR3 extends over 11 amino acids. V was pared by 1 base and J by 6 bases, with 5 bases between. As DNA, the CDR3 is TGCAGTGCTAGAGGTTCCGATACGCAGTATTTT. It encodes CSARGSDTQYF.

The CDR3 sequence: CATSDPRTDTEAFF. The CDR3 DNA reads as TGTGCCACCAGTGACCCCCGGACGGACACTGAAGCTTTCTTT. This sequence joins TRBV24-1 and TRBJ1-1; D remains ambiguous. The germline CDR1 and CDR2 sequences are KGHDR and SFDVKD. The CDR3 totals 14 residues. Trimming cost V 4 bases and J 3 bases, with 11 bases left between them.

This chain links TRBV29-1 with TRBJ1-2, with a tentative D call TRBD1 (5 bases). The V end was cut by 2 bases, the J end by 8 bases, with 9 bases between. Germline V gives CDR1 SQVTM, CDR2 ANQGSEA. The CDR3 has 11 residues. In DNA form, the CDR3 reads TGCAGCGTTGAAAACAGGCCGGGCTACACCTTC. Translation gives CSVENRPGYTF.

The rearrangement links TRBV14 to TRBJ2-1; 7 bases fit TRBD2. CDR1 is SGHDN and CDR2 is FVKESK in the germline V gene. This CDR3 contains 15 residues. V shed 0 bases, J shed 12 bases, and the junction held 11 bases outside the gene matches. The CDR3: CASSQDRRAGERQFF. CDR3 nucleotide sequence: TGTGCCAGCAGCCAAGATCGTCGCGCGGGGGAACGGCAGTTCTTC. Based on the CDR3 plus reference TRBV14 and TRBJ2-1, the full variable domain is EAGVTQFPSHSVIEKGQTVTLRCDPISGHDNLYWYRRVMGKEIKFLLHFVKESKQDESGMPNNRFLAERTGGTYSTLKVQPAELEDSGVYFCASSQDRRAGERQFFGPGTRLTVL.